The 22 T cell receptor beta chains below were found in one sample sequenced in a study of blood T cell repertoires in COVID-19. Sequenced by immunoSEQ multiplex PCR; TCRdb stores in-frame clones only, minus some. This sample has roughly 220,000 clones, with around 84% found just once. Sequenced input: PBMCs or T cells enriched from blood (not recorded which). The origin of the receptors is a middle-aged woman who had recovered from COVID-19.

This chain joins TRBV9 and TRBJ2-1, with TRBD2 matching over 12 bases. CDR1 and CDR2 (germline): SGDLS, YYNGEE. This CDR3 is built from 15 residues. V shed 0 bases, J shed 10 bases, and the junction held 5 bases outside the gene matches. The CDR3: CASSVAASGRAEQFF. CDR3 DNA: TGTGCCAGCAGCGTAGCTGCTAGCGGGAGGGCCGAGCAGTTCTTC. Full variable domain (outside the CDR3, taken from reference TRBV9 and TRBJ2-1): DSGVTQTPKHLITATGQRVTLRCSPRSGDLSVYWYQQSLDQGLQFLIQYYNGEERAKGNILERFSAQQFPDLHSELNLSSLELGDSALYFCASSVAASGRAEQFFGPGTRLTVL.

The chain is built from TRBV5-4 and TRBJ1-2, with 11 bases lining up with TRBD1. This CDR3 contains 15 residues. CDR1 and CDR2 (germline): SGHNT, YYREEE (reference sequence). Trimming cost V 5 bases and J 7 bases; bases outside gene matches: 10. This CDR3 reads CASSPGQGASSGYTF. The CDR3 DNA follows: TGTGCCAGCAGTCCCGGACAGGGGGCGTCGAGTGGCTACACCTTC.

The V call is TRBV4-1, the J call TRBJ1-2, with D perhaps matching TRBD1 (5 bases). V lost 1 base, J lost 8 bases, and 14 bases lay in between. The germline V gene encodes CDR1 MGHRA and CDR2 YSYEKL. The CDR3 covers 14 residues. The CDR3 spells CASSQVGGRKGYTF. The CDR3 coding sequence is TGCGCCAGCAGCCAAGTTGGGGGGAGGAAGGGCTACACCTTC.

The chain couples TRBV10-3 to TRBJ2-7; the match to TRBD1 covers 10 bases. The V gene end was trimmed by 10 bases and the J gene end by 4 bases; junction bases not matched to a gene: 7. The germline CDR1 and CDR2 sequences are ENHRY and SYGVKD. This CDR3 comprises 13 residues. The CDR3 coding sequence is TGTGCCACCTGGACAGGGGGAACGTACGAGCAGTACTTC. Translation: CATWTGGTYEQYF.

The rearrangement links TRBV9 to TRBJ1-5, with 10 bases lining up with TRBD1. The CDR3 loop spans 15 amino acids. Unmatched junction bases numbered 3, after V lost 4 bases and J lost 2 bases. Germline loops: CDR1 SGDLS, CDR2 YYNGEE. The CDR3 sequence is CASSPGTGGNQPQHF. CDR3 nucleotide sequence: TGTGCCAGCAGCCCCGGGACAGGGGGCAATCAGCCCCAGCATTTT. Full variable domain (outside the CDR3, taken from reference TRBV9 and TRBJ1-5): DSGVTQTPKHLITATGQRVTLRCSPRSGDLSVYWYQQSLDQGLQFLIQYYNGEERAKGNILERFSAQQFPDLHSELNLSSLELGDSALYFCASSPGTGGNQPQHFGDGTRLSIL.

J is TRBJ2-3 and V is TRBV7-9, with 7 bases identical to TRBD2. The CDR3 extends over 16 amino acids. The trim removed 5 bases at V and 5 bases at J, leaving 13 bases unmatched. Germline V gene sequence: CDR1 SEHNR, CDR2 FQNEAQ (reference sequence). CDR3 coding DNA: TGTGCCAGCAGCCCAACCGGGGCGGGAGTGATAGATACGCAGTATTTT. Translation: CASSPTGAGVIDTQYF. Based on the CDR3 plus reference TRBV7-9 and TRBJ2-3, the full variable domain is DTGVSQNPRHKITKRGQNVTFRCDPISEHNRLYWYRQTLGQGPEFLTYFQNEAQLEKSRLLSDRFSAERPKGSFSTLEIQRTEQGDSAMYLCASSPTGAGVIDTQYFGPGTRLTVL.

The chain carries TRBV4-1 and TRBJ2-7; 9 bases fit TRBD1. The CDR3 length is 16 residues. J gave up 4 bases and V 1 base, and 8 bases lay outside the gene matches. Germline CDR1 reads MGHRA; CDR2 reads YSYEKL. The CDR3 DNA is TGCGCCAGCAGCCAAGTTCGGGGACAGGGCCGATACGAGCAGTACTTC. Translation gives CASSQVRGQGRYEQYF.

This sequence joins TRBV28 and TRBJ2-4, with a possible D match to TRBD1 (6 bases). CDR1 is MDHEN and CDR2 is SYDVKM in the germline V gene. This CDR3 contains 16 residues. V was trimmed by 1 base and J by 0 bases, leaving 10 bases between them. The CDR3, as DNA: TGTGCCAGCAGTTTATCCCGGACAGTAGCCAAAAACATTCAGTACTTC. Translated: CASSLSRTVAKNIQYF.

The CDR3 spells CASTSGDFYGYTF. CDR3 DNA sequence: TGTGCCAGCACCTCGGGGGACTTCTATGGCTACACCTTC. This chain uses TRBV28 with TRBJ1-2, with D perhaps matching TRBD1 (5 bases). The CDR3 runs to 13 residues. Germline loops: CDR1 MDHEN, CDR2 SYDVKM. Trimming removed 7 bases from V and 4 bases from J, with 13 bases in between.

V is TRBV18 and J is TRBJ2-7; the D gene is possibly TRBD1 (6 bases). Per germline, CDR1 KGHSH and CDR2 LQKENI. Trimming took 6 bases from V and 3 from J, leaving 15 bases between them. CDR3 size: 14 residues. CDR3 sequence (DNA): TGTGCCAGCTCGGCGAGGGGGATTAGCTACGAGCAGTACGTC. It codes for CASSARGISYEQYV.

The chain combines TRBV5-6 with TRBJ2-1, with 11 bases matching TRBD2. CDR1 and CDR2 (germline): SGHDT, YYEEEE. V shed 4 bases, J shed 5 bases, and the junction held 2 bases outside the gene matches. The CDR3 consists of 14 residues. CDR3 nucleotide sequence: TGTGCCAGCAGCGGGGGACTAGCGGACAATGAGCAGTTCTTC. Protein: CASSGGLADNEQFF. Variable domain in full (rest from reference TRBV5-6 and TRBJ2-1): DAGVTQSPTHLIKTRGQQVTLRCSPKSGHDTVSWYQQALGQGPQFIFQYYEEEERQRGNFPDRFSGHQFPNYSSELNVNALLLGDSALYLCASSGGLADNEQFFGPGTRLTVL.

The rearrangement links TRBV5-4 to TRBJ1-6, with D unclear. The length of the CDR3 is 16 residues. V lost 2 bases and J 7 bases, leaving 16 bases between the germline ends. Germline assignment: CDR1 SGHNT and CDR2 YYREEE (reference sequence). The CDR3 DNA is TGTGCCAGCAGCTTAGGCGTATCAGGTCCCAATTCACCCCTCCACTTT. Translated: CASSLGVSGPNSPLHF.

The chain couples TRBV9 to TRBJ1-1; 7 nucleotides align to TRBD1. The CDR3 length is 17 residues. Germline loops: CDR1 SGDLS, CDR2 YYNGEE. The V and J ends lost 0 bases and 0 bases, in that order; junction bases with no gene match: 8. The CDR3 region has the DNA TGTGCCAGCAGCGTAGACGACAGGGCGCTCATGAACACTGAAGCTTTCTTT. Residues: CASSVDDRALMNTEAFF.

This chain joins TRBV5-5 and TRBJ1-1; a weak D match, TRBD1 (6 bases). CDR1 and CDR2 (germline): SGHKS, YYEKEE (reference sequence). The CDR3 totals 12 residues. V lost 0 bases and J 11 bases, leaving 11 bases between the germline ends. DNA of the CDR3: TGTGCCAGCAGCTTGGGGCCAGACAGGGCTTTCTTT. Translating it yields CASSLGPDRAFF.

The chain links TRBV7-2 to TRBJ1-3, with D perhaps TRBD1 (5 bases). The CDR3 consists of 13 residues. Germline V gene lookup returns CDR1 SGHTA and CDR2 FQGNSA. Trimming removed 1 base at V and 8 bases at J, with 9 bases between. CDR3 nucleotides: TGTGCCAGCAGCTTAGACCGGGGGGACACCATATATTTT. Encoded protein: CASSLDRGDTIYF.

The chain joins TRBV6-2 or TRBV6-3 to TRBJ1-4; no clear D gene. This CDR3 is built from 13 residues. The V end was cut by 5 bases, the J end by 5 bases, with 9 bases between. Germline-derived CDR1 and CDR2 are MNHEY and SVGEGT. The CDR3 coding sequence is TGTGCCAGCAGTCGCGACGGGAATGAAAAACTGTTTTTT. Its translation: CASSRDGNEKLFF.

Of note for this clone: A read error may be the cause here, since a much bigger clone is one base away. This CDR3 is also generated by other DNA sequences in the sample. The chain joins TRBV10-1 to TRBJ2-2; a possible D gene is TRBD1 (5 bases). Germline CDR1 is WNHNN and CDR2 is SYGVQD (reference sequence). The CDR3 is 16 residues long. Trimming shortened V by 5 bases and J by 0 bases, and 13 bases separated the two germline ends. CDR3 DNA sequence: TGCGCCAGCAGTAATGCTGGGGCCGCGAACACCGGGGAGCTGTTTTTT. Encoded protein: CASSNAGAANTGELFF.

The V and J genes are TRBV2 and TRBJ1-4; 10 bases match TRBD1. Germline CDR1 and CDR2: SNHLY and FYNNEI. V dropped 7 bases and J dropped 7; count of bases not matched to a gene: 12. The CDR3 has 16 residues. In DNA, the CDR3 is TGTGCCAGCACCACCAAAGGGACAGGGGTTGGTGAAAAACTGTTTTTT. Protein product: CASTTKGTGVGEKLFF.

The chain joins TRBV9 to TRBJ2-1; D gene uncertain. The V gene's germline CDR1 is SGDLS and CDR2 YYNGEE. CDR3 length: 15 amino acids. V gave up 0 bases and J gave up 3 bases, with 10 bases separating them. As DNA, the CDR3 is TGTGCCAGCAGCGTAGGATCAGGAATCTACAATGAGCAGTTCTTC. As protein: CASSVGSGIYNEQFF.

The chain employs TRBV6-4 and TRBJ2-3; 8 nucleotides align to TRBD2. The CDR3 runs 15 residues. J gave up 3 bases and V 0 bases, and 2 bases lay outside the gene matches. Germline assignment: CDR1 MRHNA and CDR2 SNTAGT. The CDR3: CASSDSGLETDTQYF. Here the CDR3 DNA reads TGTGCCAGCAGTGACTCGGGACTAGAAACAGATACGCAGTATTTT.

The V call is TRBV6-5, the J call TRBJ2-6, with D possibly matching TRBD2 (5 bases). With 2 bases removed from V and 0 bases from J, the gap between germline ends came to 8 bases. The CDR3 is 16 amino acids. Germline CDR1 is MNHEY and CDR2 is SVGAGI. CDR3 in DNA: TGTGCCAGCAGTTACGACTACCTCTCTGGGGCCAACGTCCTGACTTTC. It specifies CASSYDYLSGANVLTF.

The CDR3 spells CSGRPRLTDYYEQYV. The CDR3 DNA sequence: TGCAGCGGACGTCCTAGGCTGACTGATTACTACGAGCAGTACGTC. The rearrangement links TRBV29-1 to TRBJ2-7; D gene unclear. The V gene lost 7 bases and the J gene lost 3 bases, with 22 bases spanning the gap. Germline V gene sequence: CDR1 SQVTM, CDR2 ANQGSEA. This CDR3 is built from 15 residues.